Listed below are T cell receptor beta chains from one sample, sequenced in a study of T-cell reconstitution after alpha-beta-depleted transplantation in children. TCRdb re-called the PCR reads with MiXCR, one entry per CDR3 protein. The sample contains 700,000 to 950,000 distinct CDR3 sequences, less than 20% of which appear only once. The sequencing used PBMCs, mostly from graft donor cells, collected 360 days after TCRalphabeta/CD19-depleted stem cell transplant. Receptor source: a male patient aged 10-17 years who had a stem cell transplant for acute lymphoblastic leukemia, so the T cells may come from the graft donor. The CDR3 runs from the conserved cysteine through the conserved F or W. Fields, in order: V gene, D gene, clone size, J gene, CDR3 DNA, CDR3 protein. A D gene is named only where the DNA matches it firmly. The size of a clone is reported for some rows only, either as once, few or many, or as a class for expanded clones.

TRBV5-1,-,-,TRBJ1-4,TGCGCCAGCAGCAATCGGATAGGGACGGCAGCTAATGAAAAACTGTTTTTT,CASSNRIGTAANEKLFF
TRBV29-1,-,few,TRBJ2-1,TGCAGCGTTGATGGGGGCTTGGCTGATGAGCAGTTCTTC,CSVDGGLADEQFF
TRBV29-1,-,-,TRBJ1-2,TGCAGCGTGGCTCCGGGTCTTTCTTATGGCTACACCTTC,CSVAPGLSYGYTF
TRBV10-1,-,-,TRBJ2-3,TGCGCCAGCAGTGAGTCGGGCAGAGATACGCAGTATTTT,CASSESGRDTQYF
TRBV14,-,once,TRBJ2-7,TGTGCCAGCAGCCAAGGTCGGCCAGCTTGGTACGAGCAGTACTTC,CASSQGRPAWYEQYF
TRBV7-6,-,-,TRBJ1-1,TGTGCCAGCAGCTTCGCGCCCAGGACTGAAGCTTTCTTT,CASSFAPRTEAFF
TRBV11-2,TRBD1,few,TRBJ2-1,TGTGCCAGCAGCTTAGGAGGGGGGGACAGGGGGATAAATCAGAAGTTCTTC,CASSLGGGDRGINQKFF
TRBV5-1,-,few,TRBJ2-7,TGCGCCAGCAGCTTTGGGGGTTGGACCTACGAGCAGTACTTC,CASSFGGWTYEQYF
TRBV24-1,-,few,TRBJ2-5,TGTGCCACCAGTGACCACTTAGCAGTCCAAGAGACCCAGTACTTC,CATSDHLAVQETQYF
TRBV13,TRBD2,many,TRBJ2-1,TGTGCCAGCAGCTTAGAAGGGACTAGCGGGGGGAATGAGCAGTTCTTC,CASSLEGTSGGNEQFF
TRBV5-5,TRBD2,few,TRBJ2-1,TGTGCCAGCAGCTCCGGGAGGTGGGAGGAGCAGTTCTTC,CASSSGRWEEQFF
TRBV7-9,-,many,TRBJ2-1,TGTGCCAGCAGCCTTTCAGGGGCCAATGAGCAGTTCTTC,CASSLSGANEQFF
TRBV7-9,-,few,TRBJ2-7,TGTGCCAGCGAGCAGCCTACGTTGGGACTCTACGAGCAGTACTTC,CASEQPTLGLYEQYF
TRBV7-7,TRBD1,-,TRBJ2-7,TGTGCCAGCAGCTTCAAGTCATCGCCGGGACAGGGTTCCAACTACGAGCAGTACTTC,CASSFKSSPGQGSNYEQYF
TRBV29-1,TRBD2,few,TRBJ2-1,TGCAGCCAGGGTTTGGCGGGAGGGGGGTCCTACAATGAGCAGTTCTTC,CSQGLAGGGSYNEQFF
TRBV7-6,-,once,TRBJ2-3,TGTGCCAGCCGGGACCTCGAGGATACGCAGTATTTT,CASRDLEDTQYF